Each of the 27 T cell receptor beta chains below was sequenced from the same sample in a study of beta chain features in type 1 diabetes. Expressed TCRB transcripts were sequenced after all isolated RNA was converted to cDNA. Clones were read by immunoSEQ multiplex PCR, and TCRdb kept only the in-frame ones, dropping some. Of under 300,000 clones listed, 25% to 35% are singletons. The sequencing input was central memory CD4+ T cells from blood. Receptors originate from a man younger than 45 in good health.

V gene TRBV6-5 combines with J gene TRBJ1-4, with TRBD1 matching over 9 bases. Losses at the gene ends were 6 bases for V and 8 bases for J; bases not matched to a gene: 7. CDR1 is MNHEY and CDR2 is SVGAGI in the germline V gene. There are 14 residues in the CDR3. The CDR3 loop reads CASRVGQGWEKLFF. Here the CDR3 DNA reads TGTGCCAGCAGGGTTGGACAGGGGTGGGAAAAACTGTTTTTT.

This clone came up a few times. The gene calls are TRBV6-7 and TRBJ2-5, with D unresolved. TRBV6-7 is noted as an ORF with a role that remains uncertain. The CDR3 is 16 residues long. The V gene lost 0 bases and the J gene lost 6 bases, with 17 bases spanning the gap. In DNA form, the CDR3 reads TGTGCCAGCAGTTACTCGAGAGGCAGAGGATGGAAGACCCAGTACTTC. Amino acids: CASSYSRGRGWKTQYF.

The chain joins TRBV5-6 to TRBJ1-2; the D is unclear. The V end lost 0 bases, the J end lost 9 bases, and 18 bases lay between the germline ends. CDR1 is SGHDT, CDR2 YYEEEE, per germline. This CDR3 contains 15 residues. CDR3 in DNA: TGTGCCAGCAGCTTGGCCGGCTTGCCGACCAGAAGCTACACCTTC. It codes for CASSLAGLPTRSYTF. Drawing the rest from reference TRBV5-6 and TRBJ1-2, the complete variable domain is DAGVTQSPTHLIKTRGQQVTLRCSPKSGHDTVSWYQQALGQGPQFIFQYYEEEERQRGNFPDRFSGHQFPNYSSELNVNALLLGDSALYLCASSLAGLPTRSYTFGSGTRLTVV.

In this sample, this clone turned up a few times. The chain recombines TRBV5-4 with TRBJ2-1, with 9 nucleotides matching TRBD2. The V gene end was trimmed by 6 bases and the J gene end by 4 bases; junction bases not matched to a gene: 8. Germline values: CDR1 SGHNT, CDR2 YYREEE (reference sequence). The CDR3 is made up of 15 amino acids. In nucleotides, the CDR3 is TGTGCCAGCATTGGGGGGACTAGCCGATACAATGAGCAGTTCTTC. Its protein product is CASIGGTSRYNEQFF.

The chain couples TRBV14 to TRBJ1-4, with a weak D call TRBD1 (5 bases). Trimming cost V 4 bases and J 6 bases, with 12 bases left between them. Germline assignment: CDR1 SGHDN and CDR2 FVKESK. This CDR3 region has 14 residues. The CDR3 coding sequence is TGTGCCAGCAGCCCTCCCGGGGCTTATGAAAAACTGTTTTTT. Its protein product is CASSPPGAYEKLFF.

This rearrangement joins TRBV9 to TRBJ2-5, with D uncertain. In germline, CDR1 is SGDLS, CDR2 YYNGEE. V lost 3 bases and J lost 1, with 13 bases in between. CDR3 size: 15 residues. The CDR3 loop reads CASSAHTEPQETQYF. CDR3 nucleotides: TGTGCCAGCAGCGCCCACACAGAGCCCCAAGAGACCCAGTACTTC.

Of note for this clone: Additional DNA sequences in this sample encode the identical CDR3. The CDR3 DNA sequence: TGTGCCTGGAGTTTGGACCAGGGGCAGCCCCAGCATTTT. It yields the protein CAWSLDQGQPQHF. The gene calls are TRBV30 and TRBJ1-5; possibly TRBD1 for D (6 bases). The germline V gene has CDR1 GTSNPN and CDR2 SVGIG (reference sequence). V was cut by 2 bases and J by 7 bases, with 12 bases left in between. This CDR3 region has 13 residues.

The chain links TRBV7-9 to TRBJ2-7, with a weak D call TRBD1 (6 bases). Germline CDR1 reads SEHNR; CDR2 reads FQNEAQ (reference sequence). This CDR3 is built from 16 residues. V shed 1 base and J shed 2 bases, with 15 bases lying between them. The CDR3: CASSLVGGRGAYEQYF. CDR3 bases: TGTGCCAGCAGCTTAGTTGGGGGCCGAGGAGCCTACGAGCAGTACTTC.

This chain joins TRBV30 and TRBJ1-5; possible D gene TRBD1, 6 bases. Between the trimmed V and J ends, which lost 2 bases and 2 bases, there was a span of 19 bases. Germline CDR1 GTSNPN, CDR2 SVGIG (reference sequence). The CDR3 totals 17 residues. The CDR3, as DNA: TGTGCCTGGAGTCCTATGACAGGTTTTTGGGGCAATCAGCCCCAGCATTTT. It translates to CAWSPMTGFWGNQPQHF.

This sequence joins TRBV7-9 and TRBJ1-2; possible D gene TRBD1, 5 bases. The CDR3 runs 15 residues. Trimming removed 5 bases from V and 2 bases from J, with 15 bases in between. Germline V gene lookup returns CDR1 SEHNR and CDR2 FQNEAQ (reference sequence). DNA for the CDR3: TGTGCCAGCAGCCACCAGGGACTGACAAACTATGGCTACACCTTC. The encoded protein is CASSHQGLTNYGYTF.

The V and J genes are TRBV6-1 and TRBJ2-3; D might be TRBD1 or TRBD2, each matching 5 bases. V lost 7 bases, J lost 5 bases, and 19 bases lay in between. This CDR3 has 15 residues. Germline-derived CDR1 and CDR2 are MNHNS and SASEGT. As DNA, the CDR3 is TGTGCCAGCACTAAATCCCTGGGGGATCTAGATACGCAGTATTTT. This codes for CASTKSLGDLDTQYF.

This clone showed up just a few times. This chain joins TRBV7-9 and TRBJ1-5; D is perhaps TRBD1 (6 bases). V dropped 5 bases and J dropped 6 bases, with 14 bases sitting between them. The CDR3 is 14 amino acids. The V gene's germline CDR1 is SEHNR and CDR2 FQNEAQ (reference sequence). CDR3 in amino acids: CASSNTGRSQPQHF. In nucleotides, the CDR3 is TGTGCCAGCAGCAATACAGGGAGAAGTCAGCCCCAGCATTTT.

This clone appeared a few times. The chain recombines TRBV2 with TRBJ2-1; D perhaps matches TRBD1 (6 bases). V was clipped by 6 bases and J by 6 bases, with 15 bases between them. The CDR3 has 14 residues. CDR1 is SNHLY and CDR2 is FYNNEI in the germline V gene. CDR3 in DNA: TGTGCCAGCAGAGACTTAGGGGGTCGCAATGAGCAGTTCTTC. This translates into CASRDLGGRNEQFF.

The rearrangement links TRBV7-2 to TRBJ2-1; tentative D call: TRBD1 (5 bases). The CDR3 covers 16 residues. The ends were cut back, 5 bases at V and 8 bases at J, with 22 bases in the middle. The germline gives CDR1 SGHTA, CDR2 FQGNSA. The CDR3 sequence: CASSVLGATPSDEQFF. The CDR3 DNA follows: TGTGCCAGCAGCGTCCTAGGGGCTACCCCCTCCGATGAGCAGTTCTTC.

This sequence joins TRBV30 and TRBJ1-2; D might be TRBD1 (5 bases). Trimming took 5 bases from V and 6 from J, leaving 16 bases between them. Germline V lookup: CDR1 GTSNPN, CDR2 SVGIG (reference sequence). The CDR3 extends over 13 amino acids. CDR3 in DNA: TGTGCCTGGTCCCCCTCATCCAGGGATGGCTACACCTTC. Residues: CAWSPSSRDGYTF.

This clone occurred many times. J is TRBJ2-1 and V is TRBV7-2; D perhaps matches TRBD2 (6 bases). The length of the CDR3 is 15 residues. The germline CDR1 and CDR2 sequences are SGHTA and FQGNSA. Trimming removed 0 bases at V and 7 bases at J, with 13 bases between. Written as DNA, the CDR3 is TGTGCCAGCAGCTTAGCGGCAGGCCGGGGGAATGAGCAGTTCTTC. As protein: CASSLAAGRGNEQFF.

The chain has TRBV9 and TRBJ2-7; no reliable D call. This CDR3 is 13 amino acids long. Trimming cost V 0 bases and J 6 bases, with 10 bases left between them. Germline-derived CDR1 and CDR2 are SGDLS and YYNGEE. As DNA, the CDR3 is TGTGCCAGCAGCGTAGGTACGGGTGGCGAGCAGTACTTC. Protein: CASSVGTGGEQYF. Full variable domain (rest looked up from reference TRBV9 and TRBJ2-7): DSGVTQTPKHLITATGQRVTLRCSPRSGDLSVYWYQQSLDQGLQFLIQYYNGEERAKGNILERFSAQQFPDLHSELNLSSLELGDSALYFCASSVGTGGEQYFGPGTRLTVT.

V and J are TRBV5-6 and TRBJ2-7, with D maybe TRBD2 (5 bases). V gave up 4 bases and J gave up 0 bases, with 5 bases separating them. This CDR3 spans 12 amino acids. Germline CDR1 reads SGHDT; CDR2 reads YYEEEE. The CDR3 nucleotides read TGTGCCAGCAGCGGGAGCTCCTACGAGCAGTACTTC. It encodes CASSGSSYEQYF.

The chain recombines TRBV30 with TRBJ2-7, with TRBD2 as a possible D gene (6 bases). The CDR3 runs 15 residues. The germline V gene encodes CDR1 GTSNPN and CDR2 SVGIG (reference sequence). Trimming pared 4 bases from V and 3 bases from J, leaving 19 bases between. The CDR3 coding sequence is TGTGCCTGGACCCTCGGGACGGCGGGATACTACGAGCAGTACTTC. Its protein product is CAWTLGTAGYYEQYF. The whole variable domain, remainder taken from reference TRBV30 and TRBJ2-7, is SQTIHQWPATLVQPVGSPLSLECTVEGTSNPNLYWYRQAAGRGLQLLFYSVGIGQISSEVPQNLSASRPQDRQFILSSKKLLLSDSGFYLCAWTLGTAGYYEQYFGPGTRLTVT.

Only a few counts were recorded for this clone. V usage is TRBV7-7 and J usage is TRBJ2-3; TRBD2 aligns across 9 bases. V lost 8 bases and J lost 1; bases outside the gene matches: 7. This CDR3 is 15 amino acids long. Germline V gene lookup returns CDR1 SSHAT and CDR2 FNYEAQ (reference sequence). This CDR3 reads CASSRGTSRTDTQYF. DNA of the CDR3: TGTGCCAGCTCTCGCGGGACTAGCCGCACAGATACGCAGTATTTT.

This clone was seen a handful of times. This chain uses TRBV5-5 with TRBJ2-5; 7 bases are shared with TRBD1. The ends lost 2 bases at V and 2 bases at J; junction bases unmatched: 3. CDR1 SGHKS and CDR2 YYEKEE come from the germline V gene (reference sequence). CDR3 length: 14 residues. The DNA for the CDR3 is TGTGCCAGCAGCTTTGGACAGGAGCAAGAGACCCAGTACTTC. This gives the protein CASSFGQEQETQYF.

The J gene is TRBJ1-2, the V gene TRBV7-9; 8 bases map to TRBD1. V dropped 6 bases and J dropped 5; count of bases not matched to a gene: 5. Germline-derived CDR1 and CDR2 are SEHNR and FQNEAQ (reference sequence). The CDR3 consists of 13 residues. CDR3 sequence (DNA): TGTGCCAGCAGTCCCCGGACAGGGTATGGCTACACCTTC. Its protein is CASSPRTGYGYTF.

The rearrangement joins TRBV5-4 to TRBJ1-6, with D unclear. Germline values: CDR1 SGHNT, CDR2 YYREEE (reference sequence). The CDR3 consists of 13 residues. Trimming stripped 4 bases from V and 10 bases from J, with 12 bases between. The CDR3 bases are TGTGCCAGCAGCGGCGGGAGTGAATCACCCCTCCACTTT. Its protein product is CASSGGSESPLHF.

This clone came up once. This chain links TRBV28 with TRBJ2-1; TRBD2 might be the D (5 bases). The ends were cut back, 7 bases at V and 3 bases at J, with 19 bases in the middle. The CDR3 totals 16 residues. The germline V gene encodes CDR1 MDHEN and CDR2 SYDVKM. Here the CDR3 DNA reads TGTGCCAGCACCGTAGGAGGACCTCCAAGCTACAATGAGCAGTTCTTC. Translated, it gives CASTVGGPPSYNEQFF.

V and J are TRBV11-2 and TRBJ1-5; D is unresolved. Germline values: CDR1 SGHAT, CDR2 FQNNGV. V lost 5 bases, J lost 0 bases, and 11 bases lay in between. The CDR3 is 15 amino acids. The CDR3 spells CASSPMGYSNQPQHF. CDR3 bases: TGTGCCAGCAGCCCGATGGGGTATAGCAATCAGCCCCAGCATTTT. Combining the CDR3 with reference TRBV11-2 and TRBJ1-5 gives the whole variable domain EAGVAQSPRYKIIEKRQSVAFWCNPISGHATLYWYQQILGQGPKLLIQFQNNGVVDDSQLPKDRFSAERLKGVDSTLKIQPAKLEDSAVYLCASSPMGYSNQPQHFGDGTRLSIL.

Within the sample, this clone is medium-sized. This rearrangement joins TRBV6-5 to TRBJ2-3; D remains ambiguous. Germline values: CDR1 MNHEY, CDR2 SVGAGI. This CDR3 is built from 13 residues. V lost 8 bases and J 6 bases, leaving 15 bases between the germline ends. The CDR3 region has the DNA TGTGCCAGCTCGTCGGGTATCAGGGATACGCAGTATTTT. This encodes CASSSGIRDTQYF.

This clone was picked up a small number of times. V usage is TRBV2 and J usage is TRBJ2-5, with D unresolved. Deletions cut 7 bases from V and 3 bases from J, with 6 bases between. Germline-derived CDR1 and CDR2 are SNHLY and FYNNEI. CDR3 size: 11 residues. In nucleotides, the CDR3 is TGTGCCAGCAAAAGGGAAGAGACCCAGTACTTC. This translates into CASKREETQYF.